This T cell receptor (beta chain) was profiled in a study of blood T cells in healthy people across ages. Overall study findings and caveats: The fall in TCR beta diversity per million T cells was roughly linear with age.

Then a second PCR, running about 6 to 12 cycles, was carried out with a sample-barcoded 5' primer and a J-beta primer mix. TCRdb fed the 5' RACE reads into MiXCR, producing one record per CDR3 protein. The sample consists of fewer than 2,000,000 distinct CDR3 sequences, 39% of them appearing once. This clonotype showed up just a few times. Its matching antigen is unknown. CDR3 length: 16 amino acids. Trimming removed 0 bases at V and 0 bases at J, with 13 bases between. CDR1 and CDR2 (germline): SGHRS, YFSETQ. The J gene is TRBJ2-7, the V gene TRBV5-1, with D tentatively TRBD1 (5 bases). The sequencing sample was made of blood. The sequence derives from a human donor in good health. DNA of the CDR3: TGCGCCAGCAGCTTGGTAGACAGTTCCAGCTCCTACGAGCAGTACTTC. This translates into CASSLVDSSSSYEQYF.